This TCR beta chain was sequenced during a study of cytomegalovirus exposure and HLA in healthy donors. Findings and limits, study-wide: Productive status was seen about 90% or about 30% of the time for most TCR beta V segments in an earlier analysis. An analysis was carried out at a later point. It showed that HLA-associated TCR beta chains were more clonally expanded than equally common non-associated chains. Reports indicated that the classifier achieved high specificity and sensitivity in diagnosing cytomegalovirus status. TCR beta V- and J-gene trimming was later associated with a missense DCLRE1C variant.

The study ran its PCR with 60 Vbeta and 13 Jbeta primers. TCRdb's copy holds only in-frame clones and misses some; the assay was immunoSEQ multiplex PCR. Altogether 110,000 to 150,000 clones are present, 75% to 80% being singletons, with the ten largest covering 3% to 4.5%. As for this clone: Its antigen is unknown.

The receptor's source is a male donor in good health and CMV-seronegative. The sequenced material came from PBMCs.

The CDR3 DNA reads TGTGCCAGCGGCCCTCTTGGGGGAGGGGGCACAGATACGCAGTATTTT. Amino acid sequence: CASGPLGGGGTDTQYF. J is TRBJ2-3 and V is TRBV27; 7 nucleotides match TRBD2. This CDR3 spans 16 amino acids. Germline V lookup: CDR1 MNHEY, CDR2 SMNVEV (reference sequence). The V gene end was trimmed by 8 bases and the J gene end by 1 base; junction bases not matched to a gene: 12.